One sample yielded the 10 T cell receptor beta chains listed below, sequenced in a study of blood T cell repertoires in COVID-19. This table comes from immunoSEQ multiplex PCR, and its TCRdb copy is limited to in-frame clones, with some not included. The sample has 440,000 or so clones, about 91% seen once. The sequencing input was peripheral blood. These receptors came from a woman aged 35 to 49 with COVID-19, enrolled during active disease.

CDR3 DNA sequence: TGTGCCAGCAGCTTAGAGAATCCGGGACTAGCGGGAGGAAATGAGCAGTTCTTC. Translation: CASSLENPGLAGGNEQFF. This sequence joins TRBV7-8 and TRBJ2-1, with 15 bases identical to TRBD2. The CDR3 is 18 residues long. J lost 7 bases, V lost 1 base, and 8 bases had no gene match. CDR1 SGHVS and CDR2 FQNEAQ come from the germline V gene.

V is TRBV30 and J is TRBJ1-2; D gene ambiguous. The CDR3 runs to 15 residues. CDR1 is GTSNPN and CDR2 is SVGIG in the germline V gene (reference sequence). V lost 4 bases and J lost 2, with 17 bases in between. CDR3 coding DNA: TGTGCCTGGATCCCCCGAATGCCGGGGAACTATGGCTACACCTTC. It yields the protein CAWIPRMPGNYGYTF.

This chain connects TRBV5-1 to TRBJ1-3; unclear D gene. The V gene's germline CDR1 is SGHRS and CDR2 YFSETQ. CDR3 length: 15 residues. Trimming removed 0 bases from V and 0 bases from J, with 7 bases in between. CDR3 nucleotide sequence: TGCGCCAGCAGCTTGGCTTCTACCTCTGGAAACACCATATATTTT. This gives the protein CASSLASTSGNTIYF. Full variable domain (rest looked up from reference TRBV5-1 and TRBJ1-3): KAGVTQTPRYLIKTRGQQVTLSCSPISGHRSVSWYQQTPGQGLQFLFEYFSETQRNKGNFPGRFSGRQFSNSRSEMNVSTLELGDSALYLCASSLASTSGNTIYFGEGSWLTVV.

The V gene is TRBV6-1, the J gene TRBJ2-7; a possible D gene is TRBD1 (6 bases). The V and J ends lost 5 bases and 5 bases respectively, with 16 bases between them. Germline loops: CDR1 MNHNS, CDR2 SASEGT. The length of the CDR3 is 14 residues. The CDR3 is CASSLQGTGDEQYF. Here the CDR3 DNA reads TGTGCCAGCAGTCTACAGGGTACTGGAGACGAGCAGTACTTC.

This clone appeared once. The chain combines TRBV7-9 with TRBJ1-2; D gene unclear. Looked up from germline, CDR1 is SEHNR and CDR2 is FQNEAQ (reference sequence). The CDR3 sequence is 12 residues long. Trimming cost V 3 bases and J 4 bases, with 6 bases left between them. CDR3 sequence (DNA): TGTGCCAGCAGCTTTACAGTCTATGGCTACACCTTC. Protein sequence: CASSFTVYGYTF.

This clone was detected only once. The rearrangement links TRBV28 to TRBJ1-1, with D hard to call. V lost 7 bases and J 4 bases, leaving 16 bases between the germline ends. From germline, CDR1 is MDHEN and CDR2 SYDVKM. This CDR3 is 14 amino acids long. CDR3 sequence reads: CASTTVGRVTEAFF. CDR3 bases: TGTGCCAGCACTACCGTAGGGAGGGTCACTGAAGCTTTCTTT.

CDR3 loop: CASSPTDRVPEQFF. The CDR3 nucleotides are TGTGCCAGCTCACCAACGGACAGGGTGCCGGAGCAGTTCTTC. The J gene is TRBJ2-1, the V gene TRBV18; 8 nucleotides align to TRBD1. CDR3 length: 14 amino acids. Germline lookup yields CDR1 KGHSH and CDR2 LQKENI. J gave up 10 bases and V 2 bases, and 7 bases lay outside the gene matches.

This rearrangement joins TRBV6-5 to TRBJ1-6; D ambiguous. Trimming pared 11 bases from V and 14 bases from J, leaving 13 bases between. Germline V gene data show CDR1 as MNHEY and CDR2 as SVGAGI. The CDR3 is made up of 10 amino acids. CDR3 region: CALGRETLHF. The CDR3 nucleotides read TGTGCCCTAGGGAGAGAGACCCTCCACTTT.

The J gene is TRBJ2-7, the V gene TRBV20-1; 8 bases are a match to TRBD2. CDR1 and CDR2 (germline): DFQATT, SNEGSKA (reference sequence). The CDR3 has 14 residues. V dropped 3 bases and J dropped 3; count of bases not matched to a gene: 7. CDR3 amino acids: CSASNREGNYEQYF. The CDR3 DNA is TGCAGTGCTAGTAATCGGGAGGGCAACTACGAGCAGTACTTC.

The chain has TRBV28 and TRBJ2-7, with 10 bases fitting TRBD2. CDR1 and CDR2 (germline): MDHEN, SYDVKM. This CDR3 contains 13 residues. With 6 bases clipped from V and 6 bases from J, the junction kept 5 bases outside the gene matches. The CDR3 loop is CASSLRLAGEQYF. In DNA form, the CDR3 reads TGTGCCAGCAGCCTTAGACTAGCGGGCGAGCAGTACTTC.